This entry describes one TCR beta chain. Its matching antigen is unknown. The sample carries other DNA sequences with the same CDR3. These data are taken from a study of shared clonotypes between healthy human individuals. Assay: immunoSEQ multiplex PCR; the TCRdb copy retains only in-frame clones and omits some. Among over 2 million clones listed, 85% to 95% were seen once. The CD4+ fraction was divided into a CD45RA+ naive subset and a CD45RA-negative memory subset. Study-level findings and limits: Non-shared clonotypes had lower generation probabilities than those shared by all four donors.

Germline V gene sequence: CDR1 SNHLY, CDR2 FYNNEI. Trimming took 6 bases from V and 5 from J; bases not matched to a gene: 0. The CDR3 loop spans 11 amino acids. Material for sequencing was naive CD4+ T cells from PBMCs. Subset reported: CD45RA+ positively selected. This TCR came from a man in his late teens or twenties in good health. Some clones in this sample may be carry-over from other donors' samples. The chain employs TRBV2 and TRBJ1-1; 7 bases fit TRBD1. This CDR3 reads CASSRGTEAFF. The CDR3 DNA sequence: TGTGCCAGCAGCAGGGGGACTGAAGCTTTCTTT.